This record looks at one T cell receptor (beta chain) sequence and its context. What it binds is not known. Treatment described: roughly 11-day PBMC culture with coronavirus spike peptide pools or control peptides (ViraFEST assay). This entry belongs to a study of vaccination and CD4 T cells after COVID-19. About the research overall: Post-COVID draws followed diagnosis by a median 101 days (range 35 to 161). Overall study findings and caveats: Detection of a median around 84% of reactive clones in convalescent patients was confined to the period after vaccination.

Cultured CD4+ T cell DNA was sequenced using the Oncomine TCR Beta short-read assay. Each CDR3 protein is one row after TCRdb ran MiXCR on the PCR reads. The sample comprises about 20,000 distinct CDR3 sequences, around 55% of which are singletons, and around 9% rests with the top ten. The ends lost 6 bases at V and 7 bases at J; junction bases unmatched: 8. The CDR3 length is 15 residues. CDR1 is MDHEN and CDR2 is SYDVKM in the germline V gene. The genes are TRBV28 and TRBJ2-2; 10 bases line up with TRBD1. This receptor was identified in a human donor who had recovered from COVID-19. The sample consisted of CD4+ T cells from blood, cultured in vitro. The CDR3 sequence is CASRRTGGVGGELFF. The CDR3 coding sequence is TGTGCCAGCAGGAGGACAGGGGGTGTTGGCGGGGAGCTGTTTTTT.